This passage covers 25 T cell receptor beta chains from one sample sequenced in a study of cytomegalovirus exposure and HLA in healthy donors. Both 60 Vbeta primers and 13 Jbeta primers went into the PCR. Produced via immunoSEQ multiplex PCR; TCRdb's table is partial and in-frame only. The sample carries 91,000 or so clones, over 60% recorded once. Sequencing input: PBMCs. These receptors came from a man aged 25 to 40 in good health and CMV-seropositive.

Concerning this clone: Other DNA sequences of this sample code for an identical CDR3. The rearrangement links TRBV5-1 to TRBJ1-2; TRBD1 matches at 7 bases. CDR1 and CDR2 (germline): SGHRS, YFSETQ. V was pared by 0 bases and J by 2 bases, with 4 bases of the junction left unmatched. The CDR3 spans 15 residues. This CDR3 is CASSLGTGGNYGYTF. CDR3 DNA sequence: TGCGCCAGCAGCTTGGGGACAGGAGGAAACTATGGCTACACCTTC.

Of note for this clone: The sample has other DNA sequences that encode this CDR3 too. The CDR3 nucleotides read TGTGCCAGCTCACCTGTGAGTGGGAACACTGAAGCTTTCTTT. It is translated as CASSPVSGNTEAFF. V and J are TRBV18 and TRBJ1-1; D is ambiguous. Germline CDR1 KGHSH, CDR2 LQKENI. With 3 bases removed from V and 1 base from J, the gap between germline ends came to 9 bases. The CDR3 consists of 14 residues.

The V and J genes are TRBV4-1 and TRBJ2-5; D unclear. This CDR3 comprises 15 residues. V was pared by 0 bases and J by 3 bases, with 11 bases between. Germline CDR1 reads MGHRA; CDR2 reads YSYEKL. This CDR3 reads CASSQEVGSEETQYF. CDR3 DNA sequence: TGCGCCAGCAGCCAAGAGGTCGGTAGTGAAGAGACCCAGTACTTC.

The gene calls are TRBV7-9 and TRBJ2-5; 7 bases fit TRBD2. J gave up 6 bases and V 4 bases, and 14 bases lay outside the gene matches. The CDR3 loop spans 16 amino acids. From germline, CDR1 is SEHNR and CDR2 FQNEAQ (reference sequence). Here the CDR3 reads CASSSPPASGEKTQYF. CDR3 nucleotides: TGTGCCAGCAGCTCCCCCCCGGCCAGCGGGGAGAAGACCCAGTACTTC.

This rearrangement joins TRBV7-9 to TRBJ2-3; D gene ambiguous. This CDR3 comprises 12 residues. In germline, CDR1 is SEHNR, CDR2 FQNEAQ (reference sequence). Trimming pared 3 bases from V and 3 bases from J, leaving 4 bases between. The chain's CDR3 is CASSLRTDTQYF. The DNA of the CDR3 is TGTGCCAGCAGCTTGCGGACAGATACGCAGTATTTT.

The chain combines TRBV7-9 with TRBJ1-2; no reliable D call. Looked up from germline, CDR1 is SEHNR and CDR2 is FQNEAQ (reference sequence). Trimming cost V 5 bases and J 4 bases, with 17 bases left between them. This CDR3 region has 15 residues. Here the CDR3 reads CASSQDRGGSYGYTF. CDR3 bases: TGTGCCAGCAGCCAAGACCGGGGAGGGAGCTATGGCTACACCTTC. Full variable domain (rest looked up from reference TRBV7-9 and TRBJ1-2): DTGVSQNPRHKITKRGQNVTFRCDPISEHNRLYWYRQTLGQGPEFLTYFQNEAQLEKSRLLSDRFSAERPKGSFSTLEIQRTEQGDSAMYLCASSQDRGGSYGYTFGSGTRLTVV.

The V call is TRBV7-2, the J call TRBJ2-7; TRBD1 agrees at 7 bases. Germline loops: CDR1 SGHTA, CDR2 FQGNSA. J was trimmed by 7 bases and V by 6 bases; bases with no gene match: 9. The length of the CDR3 is 13 residues. Here the CDR3 DNA reads TGTGCCAGCAGTCCGGGACAGTTGGAGGAGCAGTACTTC. Translation: CASSPGQLEEQYF.

V is TRBV4-2 and J is TRBJ1-5, with TRBD1 as a possible D gene (6 bases). In germline, CDR1 is LGHNA, CDR2 YNFKEQ. The length of the CDR3 is 16 residues. V lost 0 bases to trimming and J lost 3 bases, with 12 bases between them. CDR3 amino acids: CASSQEAQGYNQPQHF. Here the CDR3 DNA reads TGTGCCAGCAGCCAAGAGGCTCAGGGGTACAATCAGCCCCAGCATTTT.

CDR3 loop: CASSEGRPGLAGGMPYEQYF. The CDR3 coding sequence is TGTGCCAGCAGTGAGGGTCGGCCAGGGCTAGCGGGAGGGATGCCCTACGAGCAGTACTTC. V gene TRBV28 combines with J gene TRBJ2-7; 12 nucleotides match TRBD2. The CDR3 consists of 20 residues. CDR1 and CDR2 (germline): MDHEN, SYDVKM. Trimming cost V 5 bases and J 2 bases; bases outside gene matches: 19.

J is TRBJ1-3 and V is TRBV30; the match to TRBD1 covers 11 bases. CDR3 length: 15 amino acids. The J segment lost 3 bases and the V segment lost 2 bases, leaving 3 bases of the junction unmatched. Germline CDR1 is GTSNPN and CDR2 is SVGIG (reference sequence). The CDR3 spells CAWSSGQGGGNTIYF. In nucleotides, the CDR3 is TGTGCCTGGAGTTCGGGACAGGGGGGTGGAAACACCATATATTTT.

The gene calls are TRBV2 and TRBJ2-1; 12 nucleotides match TRBD2. This CDR3 spans 16 amino acids. From germline, CDR1 is SNHLY and CDR2 FYNNEI. Trimming took 2 bases from V and 3 from J; bases not matched to a gene: 2. DNA for the CDR3: TGTGCCAGCAGTGAAAGGACTAGCGGGGTCTACAATGAGCAGTTCTTC. Protein: CASSERTSGVYNEQFF.

This rearrangement joins TRBV5-1 to TRBJ2-7; TRBD1 aligns across 8 bases. V lost 1 base to trimming and J lost 4 bases; unmatched junction nucleotides: 7. The CDR3 length is 15 residues. Germline V CDR1 and CDR2: SGHRS, YFSETQ. CDR3 sequence: CASSLTTGERYEQYF. Here the CDR3 DNA reads TGCGCCAGCAGCTTGACGACAGGGGAACGGTACGAGCAGTACTTC.

The chain carries TRBV7-3 and TRBJ1-6; D is unclear. CDR1 is SGHTA and CDR2 is FQGTGA in the germline V gene. Trimming took 4 bases from V and 12 from J, leaving 10 bases between them. The CDR3 is 12 amino acids. The CDR3 spells CASSSPGGPLHF. For the CDR3, the DNA is TGTGCCAGCAGCTCCCCCGGAGGACCCCTCCACTTT.

This chain joins TRBV9 and TRBJ2-1; 13 nucleotides align to TRBD2. The CDR3 is 17 amino acids. V shed 4 bases and J 4 bases; nucleotides not matched to a gene: 8. Germline-derived CDR1 and CDR2 are SGDLS and YYNGEE. The CDR3 DNA follows: TGTGCCAGCAGCACCAACCGACTAGCGGGAGGATACAATGAGCAGTTCTTC. Translated, it gives CASSTNRLAGGYNEQFF.

This chain uses TRBV5-4 with TRBJ2-3; 8 bases fit TRBD1. V was clipped by 4 bases and J by 5 bases; unmatched bases: 6. Germline assignment: CDR1 SGHNT and CDR2 YYREEE (reference sequence). The CDR3 is made up of 14 amino acids. The CDR3 here is CASSQGQEGDTQYF. The CDR3, as DNA: TGTGCCAGCAGCCAGGGACAGGAGGGAGATACGCAGTATTTT.

This sequence joins TRBV30 and TRBJ2-3; D gene uncertain. Germline-derived CDR1 and CDR2 are GTSNPN and SVGIG (reference sequence). Trimming removed 3 bases from V and 2 bases from J, with 12 bases in between. There are 14 residues in the CDR3. In DNA form, the CDR3 reads TGTGCCTGGAGAGGAGACTCTCCCACAGATACGCAGTATTTT. Translating it yields CAWRGDSPTDTQYF.

The chain combines TRBV7-9 with TRBJ2-2; D is unclear. The germline V gene encodes CDR1 SEHNR and CDR2 FQNEAQ (reference sequence). This CDR3 spans 12 amino acids. The CDR3 DNA sequence: TGTTCCTCCTCCAGTTACACCGGGGAGCTGTTTTTT. Its translation: CSSSSYTGELFF.

The V gene is TRBV5-4, the J gene TRBJ1-1, with D hard to call. The V and J ends lost 4 bases and 8 bases respectively, with 12 bases between them. The germline V gene has CDR1 SGHNT and CDR2 YYREEE (reference sequence). The CDR3 contains 12 residues. CDR3 residues: CASSAGRQEAFF. DNA for the CDR3: TGTGCCAGCAGCGCGGGCCGCCAAGAAGCTTTCTTT.

The V and J genes are TRBV4-2 and TRBJ2-1, with D perhaps matching TRBD1 (6 bases). Germline CDR1 and CDR2: LGHNA and YNFKEQ. The CDR3 runs 15 residues. Trimming took off 1 base at V and 2 bases at J, with 9 bases between the two ends. This CDR3 is CASSQVTGTYNEQFF. CDR3 in DNA: TGTGCCAGCAGCCAAGTGACAGGTACCTACAATGAGCAGTTCTTC.

The rearrangement links TRBV30 to TRBJ1-5; D is perhaps TRBD1 (6 bases). This CDR3 comprises 13 residues. CDR1 is GTSNPN, CDR2 SVGIG, per germline (reference sequence). With 1 base removed from V and 3 bases from J, the gap between germline ends came to 7 bases. The CDR3 region has the DNA TGTGCCTGGAGTGGACAGGCCAATCAGCCCCAGCATTTT. It translates to CAWSGQANQPQHF.

J is TRBJ2-3 and V is TRBV4-2, with D maybe TRBD2 (6 bases). V lost 0 bases to trimming and J lost 3 bases, with 10 bases between them. The CDR3 runs to 15 residues. Germline V gene data show CDR1 as LGHNA and CDR2 as YNFKEQ. As DNA, the CDR3 is TGTGCCAGCAGCCAAGAAGCCGGGAGAACAGATACGCAGTATTTT. This encodes CASSQEAGRTDTQYF.

The chain combines TRBV28 with TRBJ1-5; 7 bases agree with TRBD1. The CDR3 sequence is 15 residues long. CDR1 and CDR2 from the germline V gene are MDHEN and SYDVKM. J lost 7 bases, V lost 8 bases, and 14 bases had no gene match. CDR3 protein: CASYRRTGVNQPQHF. In DNA, the CDR3 is TGTGCCAGCTATAGGCGAACAGGGGTTAACCAGCCCCAGCATTTT. Looking up the rest from reference TRBV28 and TRBJ1-5 gives the full variable domain: DVKVTQSSRYLVKRTGEKVFLECVQDMDHENMFWYRQDPGLGLRLIYFSYDVKMKEKGDIPEGYSVSREKKERFSLILESASTNQTSMYLCASYRRTGVNQPQHFGDGTRLSIL.

The gene calls are TRBV7-8 and TRBJ1-1; 9 nucleotides agree with TRBD1. The CDR3 loop spans 19 amino acids. The V gene end was trimmed by 0 bases and the J gene end by 1 base; junction bases not matched to a gene: 12. The germline gives CDR1 SGHVS, CDR2 FQNEAQ. The CDR3 coding sequence is TGTGCCAGCAGCTTAGCGTGGGGGACAGGGAGTCGGGGGAACACTGAAGCTTTCTTT. Protein product: CASSLAWGTGSRGNTEAFF.

The chain has TRBV7-9 and TRBJ2-1; TRBD2 might be the D (5 bases). The V gene lost 2 bases and the J gene lost 8 bases, with 7 bases spanning the gap. Germline V lookup: CDR1 SEHNR, CDR2 FQNEAQ (reference sequence). The CDR3 consists of 12 residues. This CDR3 is CASSLRGDEQFF. The CDR3 nucleotides are TGTGCCAGCAGCTTACGGGGTGATGAGCAGTTCTTC.

V gene TRBV4-1 combines with J gene TRBJ2-1; D may be TRBD2 (6 bases). The CDR3 is 13 amino acids. Germline V gives CDR1 MGHRA, CDR2 YSYEKL. The V and J ends lost 4 bases and 8 bases respectively, with 12 bases between them. The CDR3 here is CASSLGSLDEQFF. The CDR3 region has the DNA TGCGCCAGCAGCCTCGGGAGTCTAGATGAGCAGTTCTTC.